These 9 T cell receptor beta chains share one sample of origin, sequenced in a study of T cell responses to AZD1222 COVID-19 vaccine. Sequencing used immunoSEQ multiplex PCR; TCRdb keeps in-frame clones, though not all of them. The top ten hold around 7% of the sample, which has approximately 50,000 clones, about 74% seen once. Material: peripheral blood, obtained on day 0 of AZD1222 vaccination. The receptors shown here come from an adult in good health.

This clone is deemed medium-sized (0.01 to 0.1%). The CDR3, as DNA: TGTGCCAGCAGCTTACGTCCGCAGGGTAACGAGCAGTACTTC. This encodes CASSLRPQGNEQYF. The chain is built from TRBV11-2 and TRBJ2-7; D might be TRBD1 (5 bases). V was shortened by 2 bases and J by 5 bases, with 13 bases between the two germline ends. CDR1 SGHAT and CDR2 FQNNGV come from the germline V gene. CDR3 length equals 14 residues.

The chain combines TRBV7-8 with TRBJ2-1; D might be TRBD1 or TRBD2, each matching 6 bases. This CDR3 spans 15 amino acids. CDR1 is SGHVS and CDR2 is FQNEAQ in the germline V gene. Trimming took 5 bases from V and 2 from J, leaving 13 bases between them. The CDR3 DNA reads TGTGCCAGCAGCCCACTAAGGGGGGCCTACAATGAGCAGTTCTTC. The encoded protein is CASSPLRGAYNEQFF.

The chain's CDR3 is CSVAVAGVLGELFF. CDR3 bases: TGCAGCGTTGCTGTCGCGGGAGTCCTCGGGGAGCTGTTTTTT. The genes are TRBV29-1 and TRBJ2-2, with 7 bases matching TRBD2. CDR1 is SQVTM and CDR2 is ANQGSEA in the germline V gene. The CDR3 contains 14 residues. Losses at the gene ends were 4 bases for V and 7 bases for J; bases not matched to a gene: 9.

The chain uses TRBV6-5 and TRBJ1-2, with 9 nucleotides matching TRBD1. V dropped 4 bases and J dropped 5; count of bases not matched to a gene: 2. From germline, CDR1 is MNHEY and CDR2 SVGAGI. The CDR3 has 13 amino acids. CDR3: CASSSGQGYGYTF. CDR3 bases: TGTGCCAGCAGTTCGGGACAGGGTTATGGCTACACCTTC.

CDR3 in DNA: TGTGCCAGTAGTATAGATAGCAGAAACTATGGCTACACCTTC. Its translation: CASSIDSRNYGYTF. The genes are TRBV19 and TRBJ1-2; D gene uncertain. Trimming removed 0 bases from V and 2 bases from J, with 7 bases in between. CDR3 size: 14 residues. Germline V CDR1 and CDR2: LNHDA, SQIVND (reference sequence).

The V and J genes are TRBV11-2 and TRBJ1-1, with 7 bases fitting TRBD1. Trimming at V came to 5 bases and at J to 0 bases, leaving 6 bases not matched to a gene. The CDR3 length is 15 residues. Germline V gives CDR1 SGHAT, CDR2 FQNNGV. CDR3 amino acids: CASSRATGMNTEAFF. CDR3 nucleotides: TGTGCCAGCAGCCGAGCGACAGGGATGAACACTGAAGCTTTCTTT.

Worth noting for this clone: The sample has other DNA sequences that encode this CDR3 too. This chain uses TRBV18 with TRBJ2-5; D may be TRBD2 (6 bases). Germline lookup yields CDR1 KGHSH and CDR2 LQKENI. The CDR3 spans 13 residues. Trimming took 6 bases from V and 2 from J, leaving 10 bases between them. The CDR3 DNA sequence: TGTGCCAGCTCCCCGGGGGTACAAGAGACCCAGTACTTC. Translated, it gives CASSPGVQETQYF.

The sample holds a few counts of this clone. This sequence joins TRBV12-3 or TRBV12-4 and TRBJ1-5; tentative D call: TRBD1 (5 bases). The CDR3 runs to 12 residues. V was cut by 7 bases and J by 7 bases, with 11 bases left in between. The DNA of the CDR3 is TGTGCCAGCACCCAGGGTTCCCAGCCCCAGCATTTT. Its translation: CASTQGSQPQHF.

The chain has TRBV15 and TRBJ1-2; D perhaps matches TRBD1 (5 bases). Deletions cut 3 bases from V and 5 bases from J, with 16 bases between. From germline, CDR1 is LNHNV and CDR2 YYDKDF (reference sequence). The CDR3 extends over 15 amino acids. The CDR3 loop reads CATSSQDRTGYGYTF. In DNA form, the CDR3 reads TGTGCCACCAGCAGCCAAGACAGAACGGGGTATGGCTACACCTTC.